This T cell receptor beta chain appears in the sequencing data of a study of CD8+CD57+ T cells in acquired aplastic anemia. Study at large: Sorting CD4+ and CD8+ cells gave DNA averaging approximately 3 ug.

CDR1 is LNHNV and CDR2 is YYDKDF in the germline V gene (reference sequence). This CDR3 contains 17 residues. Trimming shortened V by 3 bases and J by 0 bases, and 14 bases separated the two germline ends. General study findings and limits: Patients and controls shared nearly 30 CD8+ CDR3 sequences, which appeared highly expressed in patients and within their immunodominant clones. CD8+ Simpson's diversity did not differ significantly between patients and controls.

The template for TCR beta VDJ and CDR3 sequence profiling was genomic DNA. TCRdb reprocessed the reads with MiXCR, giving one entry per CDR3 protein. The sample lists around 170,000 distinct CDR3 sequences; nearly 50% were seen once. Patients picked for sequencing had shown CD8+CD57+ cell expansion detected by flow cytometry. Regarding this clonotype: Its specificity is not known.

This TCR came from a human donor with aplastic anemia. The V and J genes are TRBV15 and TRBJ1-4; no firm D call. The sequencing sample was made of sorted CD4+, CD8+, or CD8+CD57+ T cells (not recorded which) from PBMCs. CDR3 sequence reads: CATSRSGPLATNEKLFF. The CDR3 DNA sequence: TGTGCCACCAGCAGGTCCGGTCCGCTTGCAACTAATGAAAAACTGTTTTTT.